The 27 T cell receptor beta chains below come from one sample, sequenced in a study of blood T cells in healthy people across ages. Primers used in a second PCR of roughly 6 to 11 cycles were a sample-barcoded 5' primer and a J-beta primer mix. From the 5' RACE reads, TCRdb called clonotypes with MiXCR, one entry per CDR3 protein. The top ten hold around a fifth of the sample, which has around 900,000 distinct CDR3 sequences, around 54% seen once. The sample consisted of blood. These receptors were taken from a woman aged 55-70 years in good health.

V is TRBV6-2 or TRBV6-3 and J is TRBJ2-4; no clear D. The DNA end is a closer match to TRBJ2-7, so the J assignment may be wrong. The CDR3 spans 15 residues. CDR1 and CDR2 (germline): MNHEY, SVGEGT. This chain's CDR3 is CASTPKGIFTHEQYF. CDR3 bases: TGTGCCAGCACTCCTAAAGGGATTTTTACCCACGAGCAGTACTTC.

With respect to this clonotype: A read error may account for a junction end that differs from germline. The chain uses TRBV15 and TRBJ2-3; 7 bases fit TRBD1. There are 16 residues in the CDR3. Germline CDR1 and CDR2: LNHNV and YYDKDF (reference sequence). CDR3 region: CTTSEGAAGPNGAQYF. In DNA, the CDR3 is TGTACCACCAGCGAGGGGGCAGCAGGACCTAATGGTGCGCAGTATTTT.

This clonotype was seen a single time. The chain uses TRBV27 and TRBJ2-2, with 10 nucleotides matching TRBD2. CDR1 is MNHEY and CDR2 is SMNVEV in the germline V gene (reference sequence). The CDR3 is 16 residues long. V dropped 5 bases and J dropped 4; count of bases not matched to a gene: 7. Here the CDR3 DNA reads TGTGCCAGCAGTGGTATAGCGGGAGGCAGCACCGGGGAGCTGTTTTTT. Encoded protein: CASSGIAGGSTGELFF.

The gene calls are TRBV20-1 and TRBJ1-6; 7 bases are a match to TRBD1. The CDR3 totals 14 residues. With 3 bases clipped from V and 5 bases from J, the junction kept 4 bases outside the gene matches. Germline lookup yields CDR1 DFQATT and CDR2 SNEGSKA (reference sequence). As DNA, the CDR3 is TGCAGTGCTAGCCCCGGGACAGATAATTCACCCCTCCACTTT. It translates to CSASPGTDNSPLHF.

This clonotype was picked up one time. This sequence joins TRBV14 and TRBJ1-1, with no clear D. This CDR3 has 15 residues. The V gene's germline CDR1 is SGHDN and CDR2 FVKESK. V lost 0 bases to trimming and J lost 0 bases, with 8 bases between them. CDR3 in DNA: TGTGCCAGCAGCCAAGAGAGGGCGCTGAACACTGAAGCTTTCTTT. Its protein product is CASSQERALNTEAFF.

The chain joins TRBV20-1 to TRBJ2-5; 7 nucleotides line up with TRBD2. Germline trimming cut 5 bases from V and 2 bases from J; bases unmatched to any gene: 11. Germline V gives CDR1 DFQATT, CDR2 SNEGSKA (reference sequence). The CDR3 length is 15 residues. CDR3 protein: CSARVGGSPQETQYF. The CDR3 DNA sequence: TGCAGTGCTCGGGTCGGCGGGAGCCCACAAGAGACCCAGTACTTC.

The chain is built from TRBV28 and TRBJ2-3, with 10 bases identical to TRBD2. The CDR3 sequence is 14 residues long. The J segment lost 5 bases and the V segment lost 8 bases, leaving 7 bases of the junction unmatched. Germline CDR1 is MDHEN and CDR2 is SYDVKM. The chain's CDR3 is CASGGTSDGDTQYF. CDR3 coding DNA: TGTGCCAGCGGGGGGACTAGCGATGGAGATACGCAGTATTTT.

There are a few counts of this clonotype. This rearrangement joins TRBV7-6 to TRBJ2-1; D perhaps matches TRBD2 (6 bases). Per the germline V gene, CDR1 is SGHVS and CDR2 is FNYEAQ. This CDR3 has 16 residues. V dropped 5 bases and J dropped 3 bases, with 17 bases sitting between them. The chain's CDR3 is CASSAKGGGNYNEQFF. The CDR3 DNA reads as TGTGCCAGCAGCGCCAAGGGCGGCGGGAACTACAATGAGCAGTTCTTC. Looking up the rest from reference TRBV7-6 and TRBJ2-1 gives the full variable domain: GAGVSQSPRYKVTKRGQDVALRCDPISGHVSLYWYRQALGQGPEFLTYFNYEAQQDKSGLPNDRFSAERPEGSISTLTIQRTEQRDSAMYRCASSAKGGGNYNEQFFGPGTRLTVL.

The sample holds a few counts of this clonotype. CDR3 region: CATSRVVADAYEQYF. For the CDR3, the DNA is TGTGCCACCAGCAGAGTAGTAGCGGACGCCTACGAGCAGTACTTC. The rearrangement links TRBV15 to TRBJ2-7; D is perhaps TRBD2 (6 bases). The germline V gene encodes CDR1 LNHNV and CDR2 YYDKDF (reference sequence). The CDR3 runs 15 residues. V shed 1 base and J shed 2 bases, with 12 bases lying between them.

This clonotype came up a few times. The V call is TRBV11-2, the J call TRBJ2-5, with D perhaps assigned TRBD1 or TRBD2 (6 bases each). The CDR3 is 14 amino acids. The germline V gene encodes CDR1 SGHAT and CDR2 FQNNGV. Between the trimmed V and J ends, which lost 3 bases and 1 base, there was a span of 9 bases. CDR3 protein: CASSFRGAQETQYF. CDR3 nucleotides: TGTGCCAGCAGCTTTAGGGGGGCCCAAGAGACCCAGTACTTC.

The chain has TRBV2 and TRBJ2-4; TRBD2 is a possible D gene (6 bases). This CDR3 region has 13 residues. Trimming took off 9 bases at V and 9 bases at J, with 18 bases between the two ends. Germline CDR1 SNHLY, CDR2 FYNNEI. The CDR3 DNA reads as TGTGCCAGTGGAAAGGGGTCCGGGGGCATTCAGTACTTC. It is translated as CASGKGSGGIQYF.

The J gene is TRBJ1-2, the V gene TRBV12-3 or TRBV12-4; 7 positions match TRBD1. Losses at the gene ends were 5 bases for V and 4 bases for J; bases not matched to a gene: 16. This CDR3 has 17 amino acids. DNA of the CDR3: TGTGCCAGCAGTCCTACGACAGGGATTCCCCTAAGCTATGGCTACACCTTC. Encoded protein: CASSPTTGIPLSYGYTF.

A few counts support this clonotype. The V and J genes are TRBV29-1 and TRBJ2-3, with a possible D match to TRBD2 (6 bases). The V end was cut by 0 bases, the J end by 0 bases, with 16 bases between. Germline loops: CDR1 SQVTM, CDR2 ANQGSEA. The CDR3 extends over 17 amino acids. Here the CDR3 reads CSVEDVGRGTSTDTQYF. CDR3 bases: TGCAGCGTTGAAGACGTCGGGAGAGGGACTAGCACAGATACGCAGTATTTT.

This chain joins TRBV6-6 and TRBJ2-3; 10 bases fit TRBD1. The germline V gene has CDR1 MNHNY and CDR2 SVGAGI (reference sequence). This CDR3 spans 15 amino acids. V trimming: 9 bases; J trimming: 3 bases; junction bases outside the gene matches: 9. Here the CDR3 reads CASFSTGGATDTQYF. The DNA of the CDR3 is TGTGCCAGTTTCTCGACAGGGGGCGCGACAGATACGCAGTATTTT.

There are a few counts of this clonotype. V is TRBV12-3 or TRBV12-4 and J is TRBJ2-3, with 13 bases matching TRBD2. Losses at the gene ends were 7 bases for V and 7 bases for J; bases not matched to a gene: 5. This CDR3 region has 14 residues. The chain's CDR3 is CASKGTSGIYTQYF. The CDR3 DNA sequence: TGTGCCAGCAAAGGGACTAGCGGGATCTATACGCAGTATTTT.

This clonotype was recorded a few times. J is TRBJ1-2 and V is TRBV4-3; D remains ambiguous. The V gene lost 3 bases and the J gene lost 6 bases, with 8 bases spanning the gap. This CDR3 contains 12 residues. CDR1 is LGHNA, CDR2 YSLEER, per germline. CDR3 nucleotides: TGCGCCAGCAGCCACGAACGGCATGGCTACACCTTC. Translating it yields CASSHERHGYTF.

This sequence joins TRBV11-2 and TRBJ2-3; 7 bases are a match to TRBD2. The CDR3 runs to 18 residues. CDR1 is SGHAT and CDR2 is FQNNGV in the germline V gene. V dropped 1 base and J dropped 5; count of bases not matched to a gene: 15. CDR3 nucleotides: TGTGCCAGCAGCTTAGGGATTCTAGCGGCCCTAGGCAGAGATACGCAGTATTTT. It is translated as CASSLGILAALGRDTQYF.

The V gene is TRBV20-1, the J gene TRBJ2-7; 7 positions agree with TRBD1. The V gene's germline CDR1 is DFQATT and CDR2 SNEGSKA (reference sequence). The CDR3 has 13 residues. Trimming cost V 3 bases and J 3 bases; bases outside gene matches: 5. This chain's CDR3 is CSASLNRGYEQYF. The CDR3 region has the DNA TGCAGTGCTAGTCTAAACAGGGGCTACGAGCAGTACTTC.

The genes are TRBV27 and TRBJ2-2; 8 nucleotides agree with TRBD2. Per germline, CDR1 MNHEY and CDR2 SMNVEV (reference sequence). The CDR3 runs to 15 residues. V gave up 1 base and J gave up 5 bases; unmatched junction bases: 3. The CDR3 nucleotides are TGTGCCAGCAGTTTATTGGCTAGCGGGACCGGGGAGCTGTTTTTT. Its protein is CASSLLASGTGELFF.

This clonotype was seen only a few times. The chain couples TRBV7-9 to TRBJ1-2; 7 bases fit TRBD1. The junction had 7 bases not matched to a gene; V was cut back by 4 bases and J by 5 bases. This CDR3 is built from 14 residues. Germline assignment: CDR1 SEHNR and CDR2 FQNEAQ (reference sequence). CDR3: CASSSGQATYGYTF. CDR3 DNA sequence: TGTGCCAGCAGCTCCGGACAGGCGACGTATGGCTACACCTTC.

This clonotype was observed a handful of times. This rearrangement joins TRBV5-5 to TRBJ2-2; no clear D. V lost 1 base to trimming and J lost 1 base, with 11 bases between them. CDR3 size: 16 residues. Germline V CDR1 and CDR2: SGHKS, YYEKEE (reference sequence). The CDR3, as DNA: TGTGCCAGCAGCTTGCGTCTAGTTGAGAACACCGGGGAGCTGTTTTTT. It specifies CASSLRLVENTGELFF.

The genes are TRBV19 and TRBJ2-4; 14 bases fit TRBD2. The CDR3 has 15 residues. Germline-derived CDR1 and CDR2 are LNHDA and SQIVND (reference sequence). The V gene end was trimmed by 6 bases and the J gene end by 13 bases; junction bases not matched to a gene: 11. The CDR3 loop reads CASRYRTSGRNEQYF. The CDR3, as DNA: TGTGCCAGTAGATACAGGACTAGCGGGAGGAATGAGCAGTACTTC. The full variable domain, with the rest looked up from reference TRBV19 and TRBJ2-4, is DGGITQSPKYLFRKEGQNVTLSCEQNLNHDAMYWYRQDPGQGLRLIYYSQIVNDFQKGDIAEGYSVSREKKESFPLTVTSAQKNPTAFYLCASRYRTSGRNEQYFGAGTRLSVL.

This clonotype has a count of ten or more. The V and J genes are TRBV2 and TRBJ2-3, with D maybe TRBD2 (5 bases). CDR3 length equals 15 residues. From germline, CDR1 is SNHLY and CDR2 FYNNEI. Trimming removed 5 bases at V and 0 bases at J, with 12 bases between. The CDR3 DNA follows: TGTGCCAGCAGTAGGACTTTCGCTAGCACAGATACGCAGTATTTT. Amino acids: CASSRTFASTDTQYF.

This chain uses TRBV10-3 with TRBJ2-7; tentatively, D is TRBD1 or TRBD2 (5 bases each). Germline CDR1 ENHRY, CDR2 SYGVKD. The CDR3 is 14 amino acids. Trimming pared 2 bases from V and 5 bases from J, leaving 13 bases between. CDR3 nucleotide sequence: TGTGCCATCAGTGAGGCCGGGACGTTTGACGAGCAGTACTTC. This translates into CAISEAGTFDEQYF.

The sample holds a few counts of this clonotype. The DNA of the CDR3 is TGTGCCAGCAGCTTAGCGGGGTATCAGCAAGAGACCCAGTACTTC. This codes for CASSLAGYQQETQYF. This sequence joins TRBV7-9 and TRBJ2-5; no clear D gene. V was clipped by 0 bases and J by 2 bases, with 10 bases between them. This CDR3 spans 15 amino acids. Germline loops: CDR1 SEHNR, CDR2 FQNEAQ (reference sequence).

The genes are TRBV20-1 and TRBJ2-7, with 7 bases lining up with TRBD1. Unmatched junction bases numbered 8, after V lost 7 bases and J lost 2 bases. CDR3 length equals 13 residues. Germline V gene lookup returns CDR1 DFQATT and CDR2 SNEGSKA (reference sequence). CDR3: CSVQTGDAYEQYF. CDR3 bases: TGCAGTGTACAAACAGGGGACGCCTACGAGCAGTACTTC.

This chain uses TRBV5-1 with TRBJ1-2; TRBD1 is a possible D gene (6 bases). Trimming took off 0 bases at V and 4 bases at J, with 10 bases between the two ends. Germline V lookup: CDR1 SGHRS, CDR2 YFSETQ. CDR3 length: 14 amino acids. CDR3: CASSLASGVYGYTF. The DNA for the CDR3 is TGCGCCAGCAGCTTGGCGTCAGGGGTCTATGGCTACACCTTC. Using reference TRBV5-1 and TRBJ1-2 for the parts outside the CDR3, the full variable domain is KAGVTQTPRYLIKTRGQQVTLSCSPISGHRSVSWYQQTPGQGLQFLFEYFSETQRNKGNFPGRFSGRQFSNSRSEMNVSTLELGDSALYLCASSLASGVYGYTFGSGTRLTVV.